This T cell receptor (beta chain) was sequenced during a study of T cell repertoires in cytomegalovirus infection. Whole-study results and caveats: HLA-C-restricted CMV clonotypes gave the most frequent clonotype in two of eight donors.

CDR3 length: 11 amino acids. Germline V CDR1 and CDR2: SQVTM, ANQGSEA. V gave up 5 bases and J gave up 10 bases; unmatched junction bases: 7. This clonotype was found a few times. Antigen unknown. Each CDR3 protein gets one entry after TCRdb re-called the reads with MiXCR. The sample consists of hundreds of thousands of distinct CDR3 sequences, about 24% of them appearing once. This sequence joins TRBV29-1 and TRBJ1-2, with 7 positions matching TRBD1. The sequence was obtained from a human donor in good health (CMV status not recorded). Some clones in this sample may be carry-over from other donors' samples. The sequencing sample was made of CD8+ T cells from PBMCs. The CDR3: CSVTGTATYTF. The CDR3 DNA is TGCAGCGTTACCGGGACAGCCACCTACACCTTC.